These T cell receptor beta chains were read from a single sample in a study of T cell responses to AZD1222 COVID-19 vaccine. Using immunoSEQ multiplex PCR, the repertoire was profiled, and TCRdb retains in-frame clones only, with some absent. Found here are under 130,000 clones, 92% of them singletons; the top ten hold about 1.2%. The sequencing here drew on peripheral blood, taken on day 0 of AZD1222 vaccination. Receptor source: an adult in good health. Each CDR3 is given with its conserved first and last residue. The D gene is left open where the match is weak.

d_call: .
v_call: TRBV1
cdr3_aa: CTSSQSPLSSGRSQETQYF

d_call: .
v_call: TRBV5-6
cdr3_aa: CASSLAGPAYEQYF

d_call: .
v_call: TRBV19
cdr3_aa: CASSARTANYGYTF

d_call: TRBD1
v_call: TRBV5-1
cdr3_aa: CASSFLGQGAGYTF

d_call: TRBD1
v_call: TRBV7-9
cdr3_aa: CASSPRTGWDSGANVLTF

d_call: .
v_call: TRBV25-1
cdr3_aa: CASSEWGEETQYF

d_call: .
v_call: TRBV6-5
cdr3_aa: CASSYSGDTQYF

d_call: .
v_call: TRBV27
cdr3_aa: CASSSLGYNSPLHF

d_call: .
v_call: TRBV11-2
cdr3_aa: CASSFLDMIYNEQFF

d_call: .
v_call: TRBV7-2
cdr3_aa: CASSLGGFYEQYF

d_call: .
v_call: TRBV7-2
cdr3_aa: CASSLAGSTEKLFF

d_call: TRBD1
v_call: TRBV27
cdr3_aa: CASSLGGQGVDTIYF

d_call: TRBD1
v_call: TRBV7-2
cdr3_aa: CASSIPGQARTTQYF

d_call: .
v_call: TRBV18
cdr3_aa: CASSGDRLPGEQYF

d_call: .
v_call: TRBV6-4
cdr3_aa: CASSDSGYNEQFF

d_call: .
v_call: TRBV19
cdr3_aa: CASTTTLGHNTEAFF

d_call: TRBD2
v_call: TRBV6-5
cdr3_aa: CASGDYTTGELFF

d_call: TRBD1
v_call: TRBV19
cdr3_aa: CASRVQGAGTEAFF

d_call: .
v_call: TRBV6-5
cdr3_aa: CASSPDGISGNTIYF

d_call: .
v_call: TRBV4-2
cdr3_aa: CASSQESRRGEKLFF

d_call: .
v_call: TRBV6-6
cdr3_aa: CASRPGAMNTEAFF

d_call: .
v_call: TRBV7-3
cdr3_aa: CASSLMGRTEAFF

d_call: .
v_call: TRBV7-9
cdr3_aa: CASSTHQRQDEAFF

d_call: .
v_call: TRBV21-1
cdr3_aa: CASSKGPKAGGPFDEQFF

d_call: .
v_call: TRBV20-1
cdr3_aa: CSAPGVGEQYF

d_call: TRBD1
v_call: TRBV28
cdr3_aa: CASGTEGQGFYGYTF